This T cell receptor (beta chain) appears in the sequencing data of a study of T cells in Graves' hyperthyroidism and ophthalmopathy. Whole-study results and caveats: Within blood appeared most thyroid clonotypes that had expanded above 0.001.

This clonotype came up a few times. Its antigen is still unknown. Amplified regions were TCR beta CDR3 sequences from RNA transcripts. HTBI primers drove first-round RT-PCR of the TCR CDR3. A single record per CDR3 protein comes from TCRdb applying MiXCR to the multiplex PCR reads. This sample has some 560,000 distinct CDR3 sequences, with approximately 15% found just once. Stable Graves' hyperthyroidism denoted no ophthalmopathy progression over 18 months. The hyperthyroidism patients had all been newly diagnosed, and their disease duration was under 2 months. Their ages ranged from 18 to 65 years. Diagnostic assessment was based on clinical symptoms, serum thyroxine and TRAb, thyroid ultrasound and orbital computed tomography. J lost 4 bases, V lost 6 bases, and 9 bases had no gene match. Looked up from germline, CDR1 is MNHNS and CDR2 is SASEGT. The CDR3 has 14 residues.

The receptor's source is a woman between 40 and 55 years old with Graves' hyperthyroidism. The sequenced material came from blood. J is TRBJ2-7 and V is TRBV6-1, with 7 positions matching TRBD1. CDR3 in DNA: TGTGCCAGCAGCAGGTCGGGGACAGCATACGAGCAGTACTTC. Protein sequence: CASSRSGTAYEQYF.